This T cell receptor (beta chain) is drawn from a study of blood T cell repertoires in COVID-19. This clone appeared a few times. Participants were aged roughly 18 to 89 years, lived in under 25 US areas, and enrolled virtually. Cohort allocation depended upon clinical history that participants reported. Profiling relied on immunoSEQ multiplex PCR, and the TCRdb table lists in-frame clones only, not all of them. The table records about 250,000 clones, 83% of them present only once. Germline V CDR1 and CDR2: SGHRS, YFSETQ. V was trimmed by 0 bases and J by 4 bases, leaving 6 bases between them. The CDR3 extends over 13 amino acids.

The sequence was obtained from a woman in her thirties or forties who had been exposed to COVID-19. The rearrangement joins TRBV5-1 to TRBJ2-3, with D possibly being TRBD1 (6 bases). The sample taken for sequencing was PBMCs or T cells enriched from blood (not recorded which). CDR3 sequence: CASSLDRADTQYF. Written as DNA, the CDR3 is TGCGCCAGCAGCTTGGACAGGGCAGATACGCAGTATTTT.